One sample yielded the 7 T cell receptor beta chains listed below, sequenced in a study of identical twins. TCRdb used MiXCR to reprocess the 5' RACE reads, holding one entry per CDR3 protein. The repertoire has 550,000 to 700,000 distinct CDR3 sequences, 9.6% of them found once; the top ten carry around 3.1%. These data are also associated with another study on yellow fever vaccine responses in identical twins.

Sequenced input: PBMCs. The receptors here all came from a woman between 18 and 30 years old in good health.

This clonotype was seen ten or more times. The J gene is TRBJ2-1, the V gene TRBV4-3; D is unclear. Trimming removed 6 bases from V and 0 bases from J, with 15 bases in between. This CDR3 contains 16 residues. Germline lookup yields CDR1 LGHNA and CDR2 YSLEER. Here the CDR3 DNA reads TGCGCCAGCAGTCAGGCTAGGATGGCCTCCTACAATGAGCAGTTCTTC. Encoded protein: CASSQARMASYNEQFF.

CDR3 nucleotide sequence: TGTGCCAGTAGTGCCCGGGACAGGAGCTCCTACGAGCAGTACTTC. This sequence encodes CASSARDRSSYEQYF. The genes are TRBV19 and TRBJ2-7; 8 bases match TRBD1. V was clipped by 5 bases and J by 0 bases; unmatched bases: 6. The CDR3 has 15 amino acids. Germline V gene data show CDR1 as LNHDA and CDR2 as SQIVND (reference sequence).

This clonotype showed up just a few times. The V call is TRBV11-2, the J call TRBJ2-7, with D tentatively TRBD2 (6 bases). CDR1 SGHAT and CDR2 FQNNGV come from the germline V gene. Trimming removed 3 bases from V and 6 bases from J, with 12 bases in between. CDR3 length equals 13 residues. The CDR3 nucleotides read TGTGCCAGCAGCTTCGATCTAGCGAGCGAGCAGTACTTC. Protein: CASSFDLASEQYF.

This clonotype has just a few counts. This rearrangement joins TRBV7-9 to TRBJ2-5; possibly TRBD2 for D (5 bases). There are 14 residues in the CDR3. The V end lost 6 bases, the J end lost 1 base, and 12 bases lay between the germline ends. Germline CDR1 is SEHNR and CDR2 is FQNEAQ (reference sequence). CDR3 nucleotide sequence: TGTGCCAGCAGTTACAGCGGCGGCCAAGAGACCCAGTACTTC. It yields the protein CASSYSGGQETQYF.

This clonotype was observed at least ten times. V and J are TRBV7-3 and TRBJ2-1; no clear D. The CDR3 sequence is 14 residues long. The V gene lost 2 bases and the J gene lost 4 bases, with 9 bases spanning the gap. Germline values: CDR1 SGHTA, CDR2 FQGTGA. CDR3 residues: CASSLLAAYNEQFF. In nucleotides, the CDR3 is TGTGCCAGCAGCTTATTGGCGGCATACAATGAGCAGTTCTTC. Looking up the rest from reference TRBV7-3 and TRBJ2-1 gives the full variable domain: GAGVSQTPSNKVTEKGKYVELRCDPISGHTALYWYRQSLGQGPEFLIYFQGTGAADDSGLPNDRFFAVRPEGSVSTLKIQRTERGDSAVYLCASSLLAAYNEQFFGPGTRLTVL.

V usage is TRBV7-8 and J usage is TRBJ2-5; D is perhaps TRBD1 or TRBD2 (6 bases each). The V gene lost 8 bases and the J gene lost 3 bases, with 13 bases spanning the gap. This CDR3 has 13 amino acids. CDR1 is SGHVS, CDR2 FQNEAQ, per germline. This chain's CDR3 is CASGGKGEETQYF. CDR3 DNA sequence: TGTGCCAGCGGAGGGAAGGGGGAAGAGACCCAGTACTTC.

This chain joins TRBV9 and TRBJ2-3; D call uncertain. CDR3 length equals 16 residues. Per the germline V gene, CDR1 is SGDLS and CDR2 is YYNGEE. Trimming took 0 bases from V and 2 from J, leaving 13 bases between them. The CDR3 bases are TGTGCCAGCAGCGTAGGTACGACCCTCTCCACAGATACGCAGTATTTT. Its translation is CASSVGTTLSTDTQYF.